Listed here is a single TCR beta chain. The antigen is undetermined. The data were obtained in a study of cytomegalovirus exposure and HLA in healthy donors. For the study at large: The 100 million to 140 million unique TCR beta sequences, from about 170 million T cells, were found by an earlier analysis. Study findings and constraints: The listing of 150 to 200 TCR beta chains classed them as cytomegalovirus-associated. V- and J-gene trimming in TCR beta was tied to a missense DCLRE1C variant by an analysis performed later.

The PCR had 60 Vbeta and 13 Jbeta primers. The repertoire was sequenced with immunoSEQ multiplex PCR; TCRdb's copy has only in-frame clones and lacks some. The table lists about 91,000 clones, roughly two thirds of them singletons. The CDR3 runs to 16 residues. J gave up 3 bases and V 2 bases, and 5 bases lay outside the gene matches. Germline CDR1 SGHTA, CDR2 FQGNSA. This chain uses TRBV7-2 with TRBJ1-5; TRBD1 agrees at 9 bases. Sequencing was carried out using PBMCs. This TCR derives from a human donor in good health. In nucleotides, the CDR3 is TGTGCCAGCAGCTTAATGGGACAGGGAAACAATCAGCCCCAGCATTTT. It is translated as CASSLMGQGNNQPQHF.